This TCR beta chain was found in a study of Ad26.COV2.S vaccination and SARS-CoV-2 variants. Study-wide context: Ad26.COV2.S was injected intramuscularly once or twice, 56 days apart. Study-wide results and limits: Among vaccine recipients, spike-specific TCR breadth exceeded that of placebo recipients.

Clones were read by immunoSEQ multiplex PCR, and TCRdb kept only the in-frame ones, dropping some. Here the sample spans under 400,000 clones, roughly 84% being singletons. A remark on this clone: Its antigen is not known.

The CDR3 length is 15 residues. Trimming pared 4 bases from V and 0 bases from J, leaving 12 bases between. Germline values: CDR1 LGHNA, CDR2 YSLEER. Noted treatment: over 15 received Ad26.COV2.S at low or high dose, single or two shots; 5 received placebo; per-sample allocation not given. Following the first vaccine or placebo injection, samples were taken on day 63. Cohort 1b enrolled adults aged 18-55 years in Boston. Its platform was an Ad26 vector, and its expressed antigen was Wuhan-strain SARS-CoV-2 spike. The clonotype comes from a person between 18 and 65 years old who received the Ad26.COV2.S COVID-19 vaccine or a placebo. The chain combines TRBV4-3 with TRBJ1-1; D is perhaps TRBD1 (6 bases). The material was peripheral blood, obtained in a trial of Ad26.COV2.S vaccine versus placebo. CDR3 bases: TGCGCCAGCAGCCCTAGTGGACAGATGAACACTGAAGCTTTCTTT. Translated, it gives CASSPSGQMNTEAFF.